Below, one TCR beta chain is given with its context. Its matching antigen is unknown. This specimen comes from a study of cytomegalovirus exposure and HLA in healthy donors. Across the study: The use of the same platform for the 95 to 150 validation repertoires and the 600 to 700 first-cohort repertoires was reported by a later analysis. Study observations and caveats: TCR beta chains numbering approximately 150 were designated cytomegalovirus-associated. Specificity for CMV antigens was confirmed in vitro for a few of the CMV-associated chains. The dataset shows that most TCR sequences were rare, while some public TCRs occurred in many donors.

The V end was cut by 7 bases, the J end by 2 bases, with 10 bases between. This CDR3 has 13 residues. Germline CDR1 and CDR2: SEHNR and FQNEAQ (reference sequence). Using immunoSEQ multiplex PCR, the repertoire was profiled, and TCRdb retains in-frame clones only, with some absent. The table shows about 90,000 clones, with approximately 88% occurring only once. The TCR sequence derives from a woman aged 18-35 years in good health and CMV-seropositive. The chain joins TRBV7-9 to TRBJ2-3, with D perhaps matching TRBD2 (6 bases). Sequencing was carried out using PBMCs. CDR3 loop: CASKEGNTDTQYF. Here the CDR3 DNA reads TGTGCCAGCAAGGAGGGGAACACAGATACGCAGTATTTT.